This T cell receptor (beta chain) stems from a study of immune heterogeneity within non-small cell lung tumors. Overall study context: Tumor histology was classified as squamous cell carcinoma in a handful of cases, non-squamous carcinoma in roughly nine and not otherwise specified in 1.

Overall study findings and caveats: Alongside site-unique high-frequency clones, identical dominant CDR3 beta clonotypes recurred across tumor sites within a patient. Higher local tumor mutational burden went with moderately higher local T-cell clonality, R approximately 0.36.

For the TCR beta CDR3, multiplex PCR with 32 V and 13 J primers performed the amplification. TCRdb called the multiplex PCR reads again in MiXCR, with one record for every CDR3 protein. The table lists around 19,000 distinct CDR3 sequences, under 30% of them singletons. With approximately 600 ng used per sample, the template was genomic DNA from bulk tumor. Several spatially distant biopsies were obtained per primary tumor intraoperatively. Surgery that was curative in intent was performed on patients with untreated, newly diagnosed non-small cell lung cancer. Every donor was a newly diagnosed non-small cell lung cancer patient having surgery with curative intent. This clonotype has at least ten counts. Its target is not known. The CDR3 has 11 amino acids. The V gene's germline CDR1 is MNHNS and CDR2 SASEGT. Trimming removed 6 bases from V and 2 bases from J, with 5 bases in between.

This TCR came from a middle-aged man with non-small cell lung cancer. This rearrangement joins TRBV6-1 to TRBJ2-7; no clear D. Sequenced: lung tumor tissue. The chain's CDR3 is CASRGTYEQYF. DNA for the CDR3: TGTGCCAGCAGGGGGACCTACGAGCAGTACTTC.